These T cell receptor beta chains were read from a single sample in a study of T cell responses to AZD1222 COVID-19 vaccine. TCRdb's copy holds only in-frame clones and misses some; the assay was immunoSEQ multiplex PCR. Counted here are over 100,000 clones, roughly 80% occurring once; the ten biggest clones make up about 9.5%. The sample in question was peripheral blood, obtained on day 0 of AZD1222 vaccination. The receptors stem from an adult in good health. CDR3s include the opening cysteine and the closing phenylalanine or tryptophan. A D gene is named only where the DNA matches it firmly. A clone size is listed for some rows: how often the clone was seen (once, few, many), or a class if it is expanded.

j_gene: TRBJ1-2; v_gene: TRBV6-1; d_gene: -; abundance: -; CDR3aa: CASSDRGYGYTF; CDR3nt: TGTGCCAGCAGTGACAGGGGATATGGCTACACCTTC
j_gene: TRBJ1-5; v_gene: TRBV6-5; d_gene: -; abundance: -; CDR3aa: CASSYDIFSNQPQHF; CDR3nt: TGTGCCAGCAGTTATGACATCTTTAGCAATCAGCCCCAGCATTTT
j_gene: TRBJ1-1; v_gene: TRBV13; d_gene: -; abundance: -; CDR3aa: CASSLEGQGKTEAFF; CDR3nt: TGTGCCAGCAGCTTAGAGGGGCAGGGCAAAACTGAAGCTTTCTTT
j_gene: TRBJ1-2; v_gene: TRBV4-2; d_gene: -; abundance: -; CDR3aa: CASSQGFSGTPVNYGYTF; CDR3nt: TGTGCCAGCAGCCAAGGATTCTCCGGGACACCCGTTAACTATGGCTACACCTTC
j_gene: TRBJ2-5; v_gene: TRBV27; d_gene: -; abundance: -; CDR3aa: CASRLTGQETQYF; CDR3nt: TGTGCCAGCAGATTGACAGGCCAAGAGACCCAGTACTTC
j_gene: TRBJ2-1; v_gene: TRBV11-1; d_gene: -; abundance: -; CDR3aa: CASTRGSAVNEQFF; CDR3nt: TGTGCCAGCACCCGGGGTAGCGCCGTCAATGAGCAGTTCTTC
j_gene: TRBJ1-1; v_gene: TRBV19; d_gene: -; abundance: -; CDR3aa: CASNHGRAFTEAFF; CDR3nt: TGTGCCAGTAACCACGGGAGGGCTTTCACTGAAGCTTTCTTT
j_gene: TRBJ1-2; v_gene: TRBV7-2; d_gene: -; abundance: -; CDR3aa: CASSLGRSRNGYTF; CDR3nt: TGTGCCAGCAGCTTAGGCAGGAGTAGGAATGGCTACACCTTC
j_gene: TRBJ2-3; v_gene: TRBV24-1; d_gene: TRBD2; abundance: -; CDR3aa: CATRVSGGTDTQYF; CDR3nt: TGTGCCACCCGCGTTAGCGGGGGCACAGATACGCAGTATTTT
j_gene: TRBJ2-1; v_gene: TRBV6-5; d_gene: TRBD1; abundance: -; CDR3aa: CASSPQGNEQFF; CDR3nt: TGTGCCAGCAGCCCACAGGGGAATGAGCAGTTCTTC
j_gene: TRBJ1-5; v_gene: TRBV19; d_gene: -; abundance: -; CDR3aa: CASSPGTISNQPQHF; CDR3nt: TGTGCCAGTAGTCCCGGGACAATTAGCAATCAGCCCCAGCATTTT
j_gene: TRBJ1-5; v_gene: TRBV2; d_gene: -; abundance: -; CDR3aa: CASNMGGSQPQHF; CDR3nt: TGTGCCAGCAACATGGGGGGAAGTCAGCCCCAGCATTTT
j_gene: TRBJ2-2; v_gene: TRBV27; d_gene: TRBD1; abundance: -; CDR3aa: CASSSNYGQDTGELFF; CDR3nt: TGTGCCAGCAGTTCCAACTATGGACAGGACACCGGGGAGCTGTTTTTT
j_gene: TRBJ2-2; v_gene: TRBV21-1; d_gene: -; abundance: -; CDR3aa: CASSKKRRGTGELFF; CDR3nt: TGTGCCAGCAGCAAGAAAAGGAGGGGCACCGGGGAGCTGTTTTTT
j_gene: TRBJ2-1; v_gene: TRBV19; d_gene: TRBD2; abundance: -; CDR3aa: CASRGTSGSWNEQFF; CDR3nt: TGTGCCAGTCGTGGGACTAGCGGGAGTTGGAATGAGCAGTTCTTC
j_gene: TRBJ1-6; v_gene: TRBV25-1; d_gene: -; abundance: -; CDR3aa: CASSEYIEGGNSPLHF; CDR3nt: TGTGCCAGCAGTGAATATATAGAGGGCGGTAATTCACCCCTCCACTTT
j_gene: TRBJ1-2; v_gene: TRBV29-1; d_gene: -; abundance: -; CDR3aa: CSVAASLTTAGYTF; CDR3nt: TGCAGCGTTGCAGCTAGCTTAACCACGGCCGGCTACACCTTC
j_gene: TRBJ2-4; v_gene: TRBV29-1; d_gene: TRBD2; abundance: once; CDR3aa: CSALTSGRNIQYF; CDR3nt: TGCAGCGCCCTGACTAGCGGGAGAAACATTCAGTACTTC
j_gene: TRBJ1-1; v_gene: TRBV3-1/TRBV3-2; d_gene: -; abundance: -; CDR3aa: CASSEPAFNTEAFF; CDR3nt: TGTGCCAGCAGCGAACCAGCCTTTAACACTGAAGCTTTCTTT
j_gene: TRBJ2-4; v_gene: TRBV4-1; d_gene: -; abundance: -; CDR3aa: CASSHGGAAKNIQYF; CDR3nt: TGCGCCAGCAGCCACGGGGGAGCAGCCAAAAACATTCAGTACTTC
j_gene: TRBJ1-1; v_gene: TRBV28; d_gene: -; abundance: once; CDR3aa: CASSGFLNTEAFF; CDR3nt: TGTGCCAGCAGTGGGTTCTTGAACACTGAAGCTTTCTTT
j_gene: TRBJ1-2; v_gene: TRBV6-5; d_gene: TRBD1; abundance: -; CDR3aa: CASRSPGQGNYGYTF; CDR3nt: TGTGCCAGCAGGTCTCCGGGACAGGGTAACTATGGCTACACCTTC
j_gene: TRBJ1-2; v_gene: TRBV19; d_gene: -; abundance: once; CDR3aa: CASSTNTGRGSGYTF; CDR3nt: TGTGCCAGTAGTACCAACACAGGGAGAGGGAGTGGCTACACCTTC
j_gene: TRBJ2-5; v_gene: TRBV7-3; d_gene: TRBD1; abundance: -; CDR3aa: CASSQGDLGTQYF; CDR3nt: TGTGCCAGCAGCCAGGGGGACCTAGGGACCCAGTACTTC
j_gene: TRBJ1-3; v_gene: TRBV3-1/TRBV3-2; d_gene: -; abundance: -; CDR3aa: CASSLRQSHTIYF; CDR3nt: TGTGCCAGCAGCCTAAGACAGTCGCACACCATATATTTT
j_gene: TRBJ1-4; v_gene: TRBV5-1; d_gene: -; abundance: once; CDR3aa: CASYLNEKLFF; CDR3nt: TGCGCCAGCTACCTTAATGAAAAACTGTTTTTT
j_gene: TRBJ1-6; v_gene: TRBV28; d_gene: TRBD1; abundance: once; CDR3aa: CAGVGRDRPTPLHF; CDR3nt: TGTGCCGGCGTAGGAAGGGACAGGCCAACACCCCTCCACTTT
j_gene: TRBJ2-5; v_gene: TRBV5-1; d_gene: TRBD2; abundance: -; CDR3aa: CASSPGLAGGDRYF; CDR3nt: TGCGCCAGCAGCCCCGGACTAGCGGGAGGGGACAGGTACTTC
j_gene: TRBJ2-7; v_gene: TRBV5-1; d_gene: -; abundance: -; CDR3aa: CASSFPGFSYEQYF; CDR3nt: TGCGCCAGCAGCTTTCCGGGTTTCTCCTACGAGCAGTACTTC
j_gene: TRBJ2-3; v_gene: TRBV7-9; d_gene: -; abundance: -; CDR3aa: CASSPGWQGDTDTQYF; CDR3nt: TGTGCCAGCAGCCCAGGGTGGCAAGGGGACACAGATACGCAGTATTTT
j_gene: TRBJ1-2; v_gene: TRBV7-7; d_gene: -; abundance: -; CDR3aa: CASSAYLGGMQLGYTF; CDR3nt: TGTGCTAGCAGCGCGTATCTCGGAGGGATGCAGCTCGGCTACACCTTC
j_gene: TRBJ2-1; v_gene: TRBV15; d_gene: TRBD2; abundance: -; CDR3aa: CATSNARGGGNEQFF; CDR3nt: TGTGCCACCAGCAATGCACGGGGGGGCGGGAATGAGCAGTTCTTC
j_gene: TRBJ2-6; v_gene: TRBV4-3; d_gene: -; abundance: many; CDR3aa: CASSPSSSGLGGANVLTF; CDR3nt: TGCGCCAGCAGCCCGTCCTCCTCAGGGTTAGGTGGGGCCAACGTCCTGACTTTC